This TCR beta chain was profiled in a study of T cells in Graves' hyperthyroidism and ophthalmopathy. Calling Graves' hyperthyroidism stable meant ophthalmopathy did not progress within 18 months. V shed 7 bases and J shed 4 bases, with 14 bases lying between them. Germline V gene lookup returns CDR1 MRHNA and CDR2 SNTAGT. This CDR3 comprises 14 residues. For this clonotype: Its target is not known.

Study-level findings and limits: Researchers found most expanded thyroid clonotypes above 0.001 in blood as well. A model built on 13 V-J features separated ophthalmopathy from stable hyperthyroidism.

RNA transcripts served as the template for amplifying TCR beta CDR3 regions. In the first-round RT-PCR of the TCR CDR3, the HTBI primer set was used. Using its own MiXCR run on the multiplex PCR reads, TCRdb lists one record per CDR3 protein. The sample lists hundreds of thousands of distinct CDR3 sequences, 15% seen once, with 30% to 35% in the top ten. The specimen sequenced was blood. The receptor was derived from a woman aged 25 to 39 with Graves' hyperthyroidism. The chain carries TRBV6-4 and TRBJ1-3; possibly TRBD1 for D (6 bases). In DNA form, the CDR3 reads TGTGCCAGCAATTTAACAGGGAAGGGAAACACCATATATTTT. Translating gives CASNLTGKGNTIYF.